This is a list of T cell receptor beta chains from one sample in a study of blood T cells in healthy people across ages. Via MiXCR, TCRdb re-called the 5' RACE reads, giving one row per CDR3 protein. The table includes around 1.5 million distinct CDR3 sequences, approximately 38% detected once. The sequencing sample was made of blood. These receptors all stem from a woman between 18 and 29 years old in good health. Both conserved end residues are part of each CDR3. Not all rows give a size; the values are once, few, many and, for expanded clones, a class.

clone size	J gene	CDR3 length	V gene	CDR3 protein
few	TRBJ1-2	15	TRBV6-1	CASSAPAGTIDGYTF
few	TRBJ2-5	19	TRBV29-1	CSVEDWAGGGSFFRETQYF
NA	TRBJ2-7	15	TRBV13	CASSLGADATYEQYF
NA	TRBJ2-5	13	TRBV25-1	CASSAGWGETQYF
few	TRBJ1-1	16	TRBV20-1	CSATLGEGVRDTEAFF
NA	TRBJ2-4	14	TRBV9	CASSTWTGENIQYF
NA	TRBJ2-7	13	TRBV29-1	CSVGPAGVHEQYF
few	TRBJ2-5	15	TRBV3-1	CASSHGAGSQETQYF
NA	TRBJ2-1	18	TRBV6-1	CASSEGLLASGRANEQFF
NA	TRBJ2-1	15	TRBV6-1	CASSSVAGEGWEQFF
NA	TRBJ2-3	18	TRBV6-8	CASSYSPDSAGDTDTQYF
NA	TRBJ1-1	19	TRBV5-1	CASSPTPIQGFSWLSEAFF
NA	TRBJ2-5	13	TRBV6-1	CAGAGGRGETQYF
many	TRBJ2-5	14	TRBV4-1	CASSPSGQQETQYF
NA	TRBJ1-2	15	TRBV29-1	CSVEFDYDGHYGYTF
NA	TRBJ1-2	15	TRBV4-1	CASSRAGRGLYGYTF
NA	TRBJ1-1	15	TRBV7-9	CASSLERVRSTEAFF
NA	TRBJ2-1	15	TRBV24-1	CATSDPDRLLNEQFF
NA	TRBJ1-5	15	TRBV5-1	CASSLLGTDGEPQHF
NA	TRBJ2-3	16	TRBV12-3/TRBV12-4	CASSTTSGTSADTQYF
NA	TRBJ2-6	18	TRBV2	CASSEKWGRYSGANVLTF
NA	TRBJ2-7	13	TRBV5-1	CASSWRLPAEQYF
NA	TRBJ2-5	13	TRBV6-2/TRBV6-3	CASSYGTSGKQYF
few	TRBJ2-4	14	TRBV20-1	CSAPRIRAKNIQYF
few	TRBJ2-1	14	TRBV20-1	CSAPNGLAGGPQFF
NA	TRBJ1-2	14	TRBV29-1	CSVGAGDFNYGYTF
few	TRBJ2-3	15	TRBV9	CASSVATSGADTQYF
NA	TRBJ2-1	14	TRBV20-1	CSALSGRELAHQFF
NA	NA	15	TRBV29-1	CSVAPRLAGVREQYF
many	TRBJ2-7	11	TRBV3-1	CASSQDREQYF
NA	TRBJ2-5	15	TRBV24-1	CATSETEGAGETQYF
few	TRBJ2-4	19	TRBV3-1	CASSQGAGYTGGRINIQYF
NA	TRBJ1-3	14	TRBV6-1	CALTTGASGNTIYF
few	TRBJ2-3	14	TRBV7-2	CASTQALALDTQYF
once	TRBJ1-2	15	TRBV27	CASSYNTGYAGGYTF
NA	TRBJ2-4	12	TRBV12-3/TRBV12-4	CASSGTPQEQYF
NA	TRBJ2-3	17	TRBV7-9	CASSLASGLGHTDTQYF